The 12 T cell receptor beta chains below come from one sample, sequenced in a study of blood T cells in healthy people across ages. It was with a sample-barcoded 5' primer and a J-beta primer mix that a second PCR of about 6 to 11 cycles was run. TCRdb re-derived calls from the 5' RACE reads in MiXCR, one entry per CDR3 protein. The top ten clones hold about 16% of a sample with roughly 700,000 distinct CDR3 sequences, approximately 30% of them seen once. The sequencing sample was made of blood. These receptors were obtained from a woman over 75 in good health.

The table lists this clonotype with many counts. The chain couples TRBV6-6 to TRBJ1-4; D is undetermined. The V end was cut by 2 bases, the J end by 1 base, with 11 bases between. The CDR3 sequence is 16 residues long. CDR1 and CDR2 from the germline V gene are MNHNY and SVGAGI (reference sequence). This chain's CDR3 is CASSYRPGGTNEKLFF. CDR3 bases: TGTGCCAGCAGTTACCGACCGGGAGGAACTAATGAAAAACTGTTTTTT.

The chain joins TRBV5-1 to TRBJ2-3, with 9 bases aligning to TRBD2. Germline CDR1 reads SGHRS; CDR2 reads YFSETQ. The CDR3 contains 17 residues. Losses at the gene ends were 4 bases for V and 2 bases for J; bases not matched to a gene: 11. The CDR3 DNA reads TGCGCCAGCAGCGCCATATCCGGGACTAGCAACACAGATACGCAGTATTTT. It encodes CASSAISGTSNTDTQYF. The variable domain in full, with the rest retrieved from reference TRBV5-1 and TRBJ2-3, is KAGVTQTPRYLIKTRGQQVTLSCSPISGHRSVSWYQQTPGQGLQFLFEYFSETQRNKGNFPGRFSGRQFSNSRSEMNVSTLELGDSALYLCASSAISGTSNTDTQYFGPGTRLTVL.

This clonotype was seen a single time. One end of the junction is discordant with germline, which a read error may explain. V and J are TRBV12-3 or TRBV12-4 and TRBJ2-3; 8 bases are shared with TRBD1. The CDR3 totals 16 residues. In nucleotides, the CDR3 is TGTGCCAGCAGTTTAGGGGACAGGTCCGGGGCAGATGCGCAGTATTTT. As protein: CASSLGDRSGADAQYF.

To note about this clonotype: The germline gene is not matched at one end of the junction; a read error may be the cause. The chain couples TRBV28 to TRBJ2-1; no reliable D call. The CDR3 length is 11 residues. Germline V CDR1 and CDR2: MDHEN, SYDVKM. For the CDR3, the DNA is TGTGTCAGCAGGACGATCGATGAGCAGTTCTTC. Its protein is CVSRTIDEQFF.

This clonotype appeared many times. V usage is TRBV28 and J usage is TRBJ2-7; 7 bases match TRBD1. Per the germline V gene, CDR1 is MDHEN and CDR2 is SYDVKM. The ends lost 1 base at V and 2 bases at J; junction bases unmatched: 8. There are 16 residues in the CDR3. This chain's CDR3 is CASSLYPGQATYEQYF. The DNA for the CDR3 is TGTGCCAGCAGTTTATACCCTGGACAGGCAACCTACGAGCAGTACTTC.

The chain joins TRBV19 to TRBJ1-1; 7 nucleotides line up with TRBD1. The CDR3 spans 15 residues. Germline CDR1 LNHDA, CDR2 SQIVND (reference sequence). V was clipped by 5 bases and J by 1 base; unmatched bases: 7. DNA of the CDR3: TGTGCCAGTAGTGTCGACAGGGCTCGGAACACTGAAGCTTTCTTT. Protein sequence: CASSVDRARNTEAFF.

V gene TRBV20-1 combines with J gene TRBJ1-1, with D tentatively TRBD1 (6 bases). The V end was cut by 6 bases, the J end by 4 bases, with 15 bases between. Germline V gene lookup returns CDR1 DFQATT and CDR2 SNEGSKA (reference sequence). The CDR3 totals 13 residues. CDR3 loop: CSAPGEGGTEAFF. Written as DNA, the CDR3 is TGCAGTGCCCCCGGGGAGGGGGGCACTGAAGCTTTCTTT.

This clonotype is a singleton in its sample. This chain connects TRBV7-6 to TRBJ2-5; D possibly corresponds to TRBD1 (5 bases). The end of the DNA aligns better with TRBJ2-7, so the J call may be wrong. The germline V gene encodes CDR1 SGHVS and CDR2 FNYEAQ. CDR3 size: 14 residues. Here the CDR3 reads CASSLAGVLREQYF. DNA of the CDR3: TGTGCCAGCAGCTTAGCAGGGGTCCTCCGCGAGCAGTACTTC.

Comment on this clonotype: Germline and junction disagree at one end, which may indicate a read error. The genes are TRBV20-1 and TRBJ2-2; a weak D match, TRBD2 (5 bases). CDR3 length: 15 amino acids. Germline CDR1 DFQATT, CDR2 SNEGSKA (reference sequence). CDR3 region: CSARPLRANTGERFF. The CDR3 DNA is TGCAGTGCTAGACCCTTGCGGGCGAACACCGGGGAGCGGTTTTTT.

Ten or more counts support this clonotype. This chain uses TRBV20-1 with TRBJ2-3; 8 bases align to TRBD2. CDR3 length: 16 amino acids. J lost 0 bases, V lost 6 bases, and 11 bases had no gene match. Per the germline V gene, CDR1 is DFQATT and CDR2 is SNEGSKA (reference sequence). The CDR3 region has the DNA TGCAGTGCCCCTGGGGGGGCTAGCGGGAGCACAGATACGCAGTATTTT. Its protein product is CSAPGGASGSTDTQYF.

This clonotype was detected many times. CDR3 loop: CASTTGQGNNYGYTF. CDR3 nucleotide sequence: TGTGCCAGCACCACAGGACAGGGTAATAACTATGGCTACACCTTC. This rearrangement joins TRBV28 to TRBJ1-2; 8 bases map to TRBD1. The CDR3 contains 15 residues. V was clipped by 7 bases and J by 1 base; unmatched bases: 8. Germline V CDR1 and CDR2: MDHEN, SYDVKM.

This clonotype was detected a few times. A much larger clonotype is one base distant, so this may be a read error. V is TRBV5-1 and J is TRBJ2-1, with D tentatively TRBD1 (7 bases). This CDR3 region has 15 residues. CDR1 and CDR2 (germline): SGHRS, YFSETQ. Trimming took off 4 bases at V and 6 bases at J, with 17 bases between the two ends. The CDR3 is CASSTAGQTINEQFF. Written as DNA, the CDR3 is TGCGCCAGCAGCACCGCGGGACAGACGATCAATGAGCAGTTCTTC.